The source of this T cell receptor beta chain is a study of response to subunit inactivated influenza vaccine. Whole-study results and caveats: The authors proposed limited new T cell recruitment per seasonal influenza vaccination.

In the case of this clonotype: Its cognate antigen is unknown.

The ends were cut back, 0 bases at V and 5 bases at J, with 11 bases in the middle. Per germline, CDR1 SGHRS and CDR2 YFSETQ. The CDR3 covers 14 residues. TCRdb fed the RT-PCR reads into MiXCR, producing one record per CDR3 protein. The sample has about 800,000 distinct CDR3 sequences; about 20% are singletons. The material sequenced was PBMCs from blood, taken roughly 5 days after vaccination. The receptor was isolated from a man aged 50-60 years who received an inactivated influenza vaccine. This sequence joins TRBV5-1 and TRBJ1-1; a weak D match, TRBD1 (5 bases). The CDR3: CASSLGGSSTEAFF. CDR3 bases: TGCGCCAGCAGCTTGGGGGGCTCTTCGACTGAAGCTTTCTTT.